This T cell receptor (beta chain) was sequenced for a study of radiation and T cells in renal cell carcinoma. Described time point: blood 2 weeks post-SBRT. The treatment denotes: 15 Gy SBRT to primary tumor, nephrectomy 4 weeks later. Radiation-treated patients gave blood at baseline, week 2 and week 4. The tumor was a clear cell renal cell carcinoma. Data came from immunoSEQ multiplex PCR; TCRdb stores just in-frame clones and leaves some out. The sample lists about 60,000 clones, around 78% occurring once. Germline V gene data show CDR1 as LNHDA and CDR2 as SQIVND (reference sequence). The V gene end was trimmed by 4 bases and the J gene end by 5 bases; junction bases not matched to a gene: 3. The CDR3 spans 16 residues. This clone was seen a handful of times.

The source of this sequence is a man between 60 and 75 years old with renal cell carcinoma. Sample: blood, taken from a patient whose treatment included radiotherapy and nephrectomy. The chain combines TRBV19 with TRBJ2-2; 14 positions agree with TRBD2. The CDR3 DNA reads as TGTGCCAGTAGTACTGGACTAGCGGGAGGAACCGGGGAGCTGTTTTTT. This codes for CASSTGLAGGTGELFF.